Presented here are 16 T cell receptor beta chains from one specimen sequenced in a study of identical twins. From the 5' RACE reads, TCRdb called clonotypes with MiXCR, one entry per CDR3 protein. This table holds about 250,000 distinct CDR3 sequences, about 14% found once. Sequencing input: memory (CD45RO+) T cells sorted from blood. Receptors originate from a woman aged 18-29 years in good health.

V and J are TRBV18 and TRBJ2-7; maybe TRBD2 (5 bases). The CDR3 contains 13 residues. The germline gives CDR1 KGHSH, CDR2 LQKENI. The V gene lost 3 bases and the J gene lost 6 bases, with 12 bases spanning the gap. DNA for the CDR3: TGTGCCAGCTCACCCCTGAGGGCAGCCGAGCAGTACTTC. It is translated as CASSPLRAAEQYF.

This sequence joins TRBV20-1 and TRBJ2-7; 7 bases map to TRBD1. CDR1 and CDR2 (germline): DFQATT, SNEGSKA (reference sequence). V gave up 4 bases and J gave up 2 bases; unmatched junction bases: 8. The CDR3 consists of 14 residues. CDR3 sequence reads: CSAKRTGRTYEQYF. The CDR3 DNA follows: TGCAGTGCTAAGAGGACAGGACGAACCTACGAGCAGTACTTC.

This clonotype has a handful of counts. V and J are TRBV7-8 and TRBJ2-3; TRBD2 agrees at 8 bases. The germline V gene has CDR1 SGHVS and CDR2 FQNEAQ. V lost 4 bases to trimming and J lost 0 bases; unmatched junction nucleotides: 6. The CDR3 loop spans 16 amino acids. CDR3 in amino acids: CASSSLAGASTDTQYF. CDR3 bases: TGTGCCAGCAGCTCCCTAGCGGGTGCTAGCACAGATACGCAGTATTTT.

J is TRBJ1-6 and V is TRBV7-2, with 10 bases aligning to TRBD1. The CDR3 loop spans 16 amino acids. Germline CDR1 and CDR2: SGHTA and FQGNSA. Trimming cost V 5 bases and J 6 bases; bases outside gene matches: 7. CDR3 coding DNA: TGTGCCAGCAGCCAAGACCGGGACAGGGGTAATTCACCCCTCCACTTT. Its protein is CASSQDRDRGNSPLHF.

This clonotype was counted only a few times. This chain joins TRBV6-2 or TRBV6-3 and TRBJ1-1; TRBD1 aligns across 7 bases. CDR1 MNHEY and CDR2 SVGEGT come from the germline V gene. The CDR3 has 17 amino acids. The V and J ends lost 2 bases and 3 bases, in that order; junction bases with no gene match: 12. In nucleotides, the CDR3 is TGTGCCAGCAGTTACCCCCCTTGGACAGGCTCGTACACTGAAGCTTTCTTT. Its translation is CASSYPPWTGSYTEAFF.

This clonotype has a handful of counts. This chain links TRBV6-5 with TRBJ2-3; 8 bases agree with TRBD1. The CDR3 consists of 14 residues. The V and J ends lost 4 bases and 5 bases, in that order; junction bases with no gene match: 5. Germline CDR1 and CDR2: MNHEY and SVGAGI. CDR3 in amino acids: CASSWGTGVDTQYF. The CDR3 bases are TGTGCCAGCAGTTGGGGGACAGGTGTAGATACGCAGTATTTT.

This clonotype came up many times. This chain connects TRBV3-1 to TRBJ1-1; unclear D gene. The V end lost 3 bases, the J end lost 7 bases, and 6 bases lay between the germline ends. Germline CDR1 LGHDT, CDR2 YNNKEL (reference sequence). This CDR3 is 11 amino acids long. The CDR3 DNA reads TGTGCCAGCAGCCAGAACGGTGAAGCTTTCTTT. As protein: CASSQNGEAFF.

In this sample, this clonotype turned up many times. The chain joins TRBV2 to TRBJ2-7, with TRBD2 matching 10 bases. The CDR3 is 12 amino acids. Per the germline V gene, CDR1 is SNHLY and CDR2 is FYNNEI. After removal of 9 bases from V and 7 bases from J, the junction contained 6 bases not matched to a gene. This CDR3 reads CARASGRGEQYF. CDR3 in DNA: TGTGCCAGGGCTAGCGGGAGAGGGGAGCAGTACTTC.

Many counts were recorded for this clonotype. This chain uses TRBV29-1 with TRBJ2-2; possibly TRBD1 for D (6 bases). In germline, CDR1 is SQVTM, CDR2 ANQGSEA. The CDR3 covers 14 residues. Deletions cut 7 bases from V and 1 base from J, with 13 bases between. CDR3 residues: CSALDRLNTGELFF. Here the CDR3 DNA reads TGCAGCGCCTTGGACAGACTGAACACCGGGGAGCTGTTTTTT.

V usage is TRBV6-2 or TRBV6-3 and J usage is TRBJ1-5; 9 bases align to TRBD1. V trimming: 5 bases; J trimming: 3 bases; junction bases outside the gene matches: 8. CDR3 length: 16 residues. The germline CDR1 and CDR2 sequences are MNHEY and SVGEGT. CDR3 amino acids: CASSALGQGYNQPQHF. CDR3 nucleotide sequence: TGTGCCAGCAGTGCCTTGGGACAGGGCTACAATCAGCCCCAGCATTTT.

This clonotype was recorded a few times. V gene TRBV5-5 combines with J gene TRBJ2-7; tentative D call: TRBD2 (6 bases). This CDR3 contains 13 residues. CDR1 and CDR2 (germline): SGHKS, YYEKEE (reference sequence). The germline V and J ends were trimmed by 0 bases and 6 bases, with 10 bases remaining between them. The CDR3 sequence: CASSLAPGVEQYF. CDR3 nucleotides: TGTGCCAGCAGCTTGGCCCCGGGGGTCGAGCAGTACTTC. Complete variable domain (other parts from reference TRBV5-5 and TRBJ2-7): DAGVTQSPTHLIKTRGQQVTLRCSPISGHKSVSWYQQVLGQGPQFIFQYYEKEERGRGNFPDRFSARQFPNYSSELNVNALLLGDSALYLCASSLAPGVEQYFGPGTRLTVT.

This clonotype has a handful of counts. CDR3 sequence reads: CSARGGGVDTQYF. Here the CDR3 DNA reads TGCAGTGCTAGAGGCGGGGGAGTGGATACGCAGTATTTT. The V and J genes are TRBV20-1 and TRBJ2-3, with TRBD2 matching 7 bases. The CDR3 is 13 residues long. Germline CDR1 and CDR2: DFQATT and SNEGSKA (reference sequence). The V segment lost 1 base and the J segment 6 bases; nucleotides outside the gene matches: 4.

As DNA, the CDR3 is TGTGCCAGCAGTTTAGGAGTAACGCAGTTCTTC. It is translated as CASSLGVTQFF. The chain joins TRBV28 to TRBJ2-1; D unresolved. The CDR3 loop spans 11 amino acids. V was trimmed by 2 bases and J by 12 bases, leaving 8 bases between them. Germline values: CDR1 MDHEN, CDR2 SYDVKM.

The chain recombines TRBV20-1 with TRBJ2-1; D possibly corresponds to TRBD2 (5 bases). The CDR3 spans 14 residues. Between the trimmed V and J ends, which lost 1 base and 5 bases, there was a span of 12 bases. CDR1 is DFQATT and CDR2 is SNEGSKA in the germline V gene (reference sequence). CDR3 coding DNA: TGCAGTGCTAGAGGCGGGTTTTCTAACAATGAGCAGTTCTTC. This translates into CSARGGFSNNEQFF.

A few counts support this clonotype. The chain is built from TRBV24-1 and TRBJ2-1; TRBD2 matches 7 bases. Germline V gene data show CDR1 as KGHDR and CDR2 as SFDVKD. V lost 1 base to trimming and J lost 6 bases; unmatched junction nucleotides: 2. This CDR3 has 14 amino acids. CDR3 sequence reads: CATSDFGRPNEQFF. CDR3 nucleotide sequence: TGTGCCACCAGTGATTTCGGGAGGCCCAATGAGCAGTTCTTC.

Many counts were recorded for this clonotype. V usage is TRBV7-2 and J usage is TRBJ1-1, with no clear D. The ends were cut back, 3 bases at V and 1 base at J, with 12 bases in the middle. Germline values: CDR1 SGHTA, CDR2 FQGNSA. There are 15 residues in the CDR3. CDR3 amino acids: CASSFTGMGNTEAFF. DNA for the CDR3: TGTGCCAGCAGCTTTACGGGAATGGGGAACACTGAAGCTTTCTTT.